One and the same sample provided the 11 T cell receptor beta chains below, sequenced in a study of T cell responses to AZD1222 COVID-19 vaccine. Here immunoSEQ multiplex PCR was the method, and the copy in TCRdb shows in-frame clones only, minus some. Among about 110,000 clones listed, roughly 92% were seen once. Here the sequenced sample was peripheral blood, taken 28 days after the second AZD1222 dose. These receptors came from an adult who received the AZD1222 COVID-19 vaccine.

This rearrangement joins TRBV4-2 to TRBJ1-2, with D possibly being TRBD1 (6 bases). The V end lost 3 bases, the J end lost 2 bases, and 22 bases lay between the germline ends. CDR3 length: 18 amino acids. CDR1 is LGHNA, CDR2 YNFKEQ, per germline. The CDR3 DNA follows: TGTGCCAGCAGCCACACGCCAGTTAGGGGGAGGGCCAACTATGGCTACACCTTC. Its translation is CASSHTPVRGRANYGYTF.

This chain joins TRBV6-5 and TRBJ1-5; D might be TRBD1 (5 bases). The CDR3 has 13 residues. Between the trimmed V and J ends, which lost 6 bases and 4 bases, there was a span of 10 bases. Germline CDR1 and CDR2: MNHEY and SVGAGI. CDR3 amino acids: CASSRGGNQPQHF. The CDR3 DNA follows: TGTGCCAGCAGCCGGGGCGGGAATCAGCCCCAGCATTTT.

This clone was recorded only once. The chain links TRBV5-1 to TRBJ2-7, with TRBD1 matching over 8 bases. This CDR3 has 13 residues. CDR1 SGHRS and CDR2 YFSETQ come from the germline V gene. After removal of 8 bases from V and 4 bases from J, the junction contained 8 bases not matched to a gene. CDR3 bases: TGCGCCAGTACCGACAGGGGTCCGTACGAGCAGTACTTC. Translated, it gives CASTDRGPYEQYF.

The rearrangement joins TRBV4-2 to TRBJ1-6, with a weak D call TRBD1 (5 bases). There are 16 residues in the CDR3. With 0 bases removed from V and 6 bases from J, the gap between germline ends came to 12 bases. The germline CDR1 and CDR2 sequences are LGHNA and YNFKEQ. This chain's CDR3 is CASSQDLRRGNSPLHF. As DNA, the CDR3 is TGTGCCAGCAGCCAAGATTTGAGGAGGGGTAATTCACCCCTCCACTTT.

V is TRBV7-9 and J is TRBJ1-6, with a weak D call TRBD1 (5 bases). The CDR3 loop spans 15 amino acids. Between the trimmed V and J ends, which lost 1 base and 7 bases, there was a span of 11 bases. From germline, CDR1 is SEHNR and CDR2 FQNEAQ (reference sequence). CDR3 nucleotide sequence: TGTGCCAGCAGCTTAGAGGCAGGGACCAATTCACCCCTCCACTTT. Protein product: CASSLEAGTNSPLHF.

The DNA for the CDR3 is TGCAGTGCTAGTCAGACAGCCCATGGCTACACCTTC. The encoded protein is CSASQTAHGYTF. The V call is TRBV20-1, the J call TRBJ1-2, with a possible D match to TRBD1 (5 bases). The length of the CDR3 is 12 residues. Germline CDR1 DFQATT, CDR2 SNEGSKA (reference sequence). The V and J ends lost 3 bases and 6 bases respectively, with 11 bases between them.

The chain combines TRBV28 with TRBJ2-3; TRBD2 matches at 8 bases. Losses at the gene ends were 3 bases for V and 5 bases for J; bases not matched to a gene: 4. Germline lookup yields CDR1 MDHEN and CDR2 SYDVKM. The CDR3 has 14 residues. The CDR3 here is CASSLGLAGDTQYF. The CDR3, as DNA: TGTGCCAGCAGTTTGGGGCTAGCGGGAGATACGCAGTATTTT.

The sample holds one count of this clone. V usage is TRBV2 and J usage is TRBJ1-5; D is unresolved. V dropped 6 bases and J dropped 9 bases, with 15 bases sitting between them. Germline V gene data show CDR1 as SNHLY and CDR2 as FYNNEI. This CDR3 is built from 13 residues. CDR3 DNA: TGTGCCAGCAGCCCTATAACCCCGGGGCCCCAGCATTTT. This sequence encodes CASSPITPGPQHF.

In DNA, the CDR3 is TGTGCCAGCAGTGAAGTGGGCACAAGGGGCTCCGAGCAGTACTTC. Amino acids: CASSEVGTRGSEQYF. This rearrangement joins TRBV6-1 to TRBJ2-7; weak D call: TRBD1 (5 bases). Germline V CDR1 and CDR2: MNHNS, SASEGT. This CDR3 comprises 15 residues. V lost 1 base, J lost 6 bases, and 16 bases lay in between.

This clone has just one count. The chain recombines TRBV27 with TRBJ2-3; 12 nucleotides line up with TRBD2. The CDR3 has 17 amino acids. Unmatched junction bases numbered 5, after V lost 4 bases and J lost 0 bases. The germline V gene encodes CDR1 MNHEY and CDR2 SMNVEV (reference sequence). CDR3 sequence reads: CASSSRTSGVSTDTQYF. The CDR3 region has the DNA TGTGCCAGCAGTTCGAGGACTAGCGGGGTGAGCACAGATACGCAGTATTTT.

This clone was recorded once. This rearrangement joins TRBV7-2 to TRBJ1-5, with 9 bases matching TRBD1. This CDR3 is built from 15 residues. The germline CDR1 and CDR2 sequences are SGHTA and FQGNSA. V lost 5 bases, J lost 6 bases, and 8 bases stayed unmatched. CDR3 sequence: CASSPLGTGFQPQHF. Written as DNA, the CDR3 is TGTGCCAGCAGCCCGCTCGGGACAGGGTTTCAGCCCCAGCATTTT.